A single sample is the source of the 19 T cell receptor beta chains below, sequenced in a study of T cells in Graves' hyperthyroidism and ophthalmopathy. Amplification of TCR beta CDR3 regions was performed using RNA transcripts as template. The TCR CDR3 first-round RT-PCR relied on the HTBI primer set. TCRdb reprocessed the multiplex PCR reads via MiXCR and lists one record per CDR3 protein. The profile shows about half a million distinct CDR3 sequences, about 20% of them singletons. Sequenced material: blood. The receptors derive from a woman aged 70 to 79 with Graves' ophthalmopathy.

This rearrangement joins TRBV20-1 to TRBJ1-1; TRBD1 matches 7 bases. Losses at the gene ends were 6 bases for V and 10 bases for J; bases not matched to a gene: 14. Germline CDR1 is DFQATT and CDR2 is SNEGSKA (reference sequence). The CDR3 spans 13 residues. CDR3: CSAQVTGTARAFF. Written as DNA, the CDR3 is TGCAGTGCCCAAGTGACAGGGACGGCACGAGCTTTCTTT.

CDR3 residues: CSATPDTGELFF. The CDR3 DNA reads as TGCAGTGCGACCCCCGACACCGGGGAGCTGTTTTTT. The rearrangement joins TRBV20-1 to TRBJ2-2, with D unclear. Trimming removed 6 bases from V and 3 bases from J, with 8 bases in between. Per germline, CDR1 DFQATT and CDR2 SNEGSKA (reference sequence). CDR3 length equals 12 residues.

The genes are TRBV3-1 and TRBJ2-5, with D unclear. Germline V gene lookup returns CDR1 LGHDT and CDR2 YNNKEL (reference sequence). Trimming cost V 6 bases and J 4 bases, with 18 bases left between them. This CDR3 region has 15 residues. The CDR3 DNA reads as TGTGCCAGCAGTCTTACCTCGACTGGGATAGAGACCCAGTACTTC. Translated: CASSLTSTGIETQYF.

The chain's CDR3 is CSVEGLAGGVGEQFF. In DNA, the CDR3 is TGCAGCGTTGAGGGACTAGCGGGAGGGGTTGGTGAGCAGTTCTTC. V usage is TRBV29-1 and J usage is TRBJ2-1; 16 bases agree with TRBD2. CDR1 SQVTM and CDR2 ANQGSEA come from the germline V gene. The J segment lost 9 bases and the V segment lost 3 bases, leaving 5 bases of the junction unmatched. The CDR3 contains 15 residues.

V is TRBV7-2 and J is TRBJ1-2; D is undetermined. The CDR3 has 14 amino acids. Trimming took 2 bases from V and 2 from J, leaving 9 bases between them. The germline V gene encodes CDR1 SGHTA and CDR2 FQGNSA. CDR3 region: CASSLNQRNYGYTF. The CDR3 nucleotides read TGTGCCAGCAGCTTAAACCAGAGGAACTATGGCTACACCTTC. The whole variable domain, filled in from reference TRBV7-2 and TRBJ1-2, reads GAGVSQSPSNKVTEKGKDVELRCDPISGHTALYWYRQSLGQGLEFLIYFQGNSAPDKSGLPSDRFSAERTGGSVSTLTIQRTQQEDSAVYLCASSLNQRNYGYTFGSGTRLTVV.

This clonotype was seen a few times. The chain employs TRBV12-3 or TRBV12-4 and TRBJ2-5, with 12 nucleotides matching TRBD1. The CDR3 is 16 residues long. Trimming at V came to 2 bases and at J to 5 bases, leaving 6 bases not matched to a gene. This CDR3 reads CASSLTGQGAGETQYF. CDR3 coding DNA: TGTGCCAGCAGTTTAACGGGACAGGGGGCGGGGGAGACCCAGTACTTC.

The chain recombines TRBV5-1 with TRBJ2-7; the D gene is possibly TRBD1 (7 bases). The CDR3 contains 18 residues. V lost 0 bases and J lost 4, with 23 bases in between. The germline V gene encodes CDR1 SGHRS and CDR2 YFSETQ. DNA of the CDR3: TGCGCCAGCAGCTTGGGTGCCAGGGGGGCAAGGGGTATTTACGAGCAGTACTTC. Translating gives CASSLGARGARGIYEQYF.

Remarks on this clonotype: Germline and junction disagree at one end, which may indicate a read error. V usage is TRBV7-9 and J usage is TRBJ2-1, with 7 bases matching TRBD1. CDR3 length: 15 amino acids. The germline gives CDR1 SEHNR, CDR2 FQNEAQ (reference sequence). CDR3 residues: CTSTRPGTEDNEQFF. In DNA, the CDR3 is TGTACCAGCACCCGACCCGGGACAGAGGACAATGAGCAGTTCTTC.

The rearrangement links TRBV20-1 to TRBJ1-5; no clear D. The V end lost 2 bases, the J end lost 2 bases, and 13 bases lay between the germline ends. Germline V gives CDR1 DFQATT, CDR2 SNEGSKA (reference sequence). The CDR3 sequence is 15 residues long. In DNA, the CDR3 is TGCAGTGCTAGAAAGGCAGGTACGGGCAATCAGCCCCAGCATTTT. As protein: CSARKAGTGNQPQHF.

The CDR3 loop is CASSLAGGAANTEAFF. The CDR3 nucleotides are TGTGCCAGCAGCTTGGCGGGAGGGGCTGCGAACACTGAAGCTTTCTTT. The genes are TRBV5-6 and TRBJ1-1, with a weak D call TRBD1 (5 bases). CDR1 is SGHDT, CDR2 YYEEEE, per germline. The CDR3 consists of 16 residues. The V gene lost 0 bases and the J gene lost 1 base, with 13 bases spanning the gap.

This clonotype was seen more than once but under ten times. V is TRBV10-1 and J is TRBJ1-1; D unclear. CDR3 length equals 13 residues. The germline V gene has CDR1 WNHNN and CDR2 SYGVQD (reference sequence). V was clipped by 0 bases and J by 3 bases, with 5 bases between them. CDR3 loop: CASSESWDTEAFF. CDR3 bases: TGCGCCAGCAGTGAGTCGTGGGACACTGAAGCTTTCTTT.

This clonotype was seen a few times. This chain uses TRBV19 with TRBJ2-1; 8 bases align to TRBD2. V lost 5 bases to trimming and J lost 9 bases; unmatched junction nucleotides: 12. Germline values: CDR1 LNHDA, CDR2 SQIVND (reference sequence). The CDR3 has 15 amino acids. CDR3 region: CASSFRSAGAAEQFF. DNA of the CDR3: TGTGCCAGTAGTTTCCGATCAGCGGGAGCCGCTGAGCAGTTCTTC.

This clonotype appeared a few times. This sequence joins TRBV28 and TRBJ1-1; D is uncertain. The CDR3 extends over 11 amino acids. Deletions cut 8 bases from V and 0 bases from J, with 4 bases between. CDR1 MDHEN and CDR2 SYDVKM come from the germline V gene. This chain's CDR3 is CASLLNTEAFF. The CDR3 region has the DNA TGTGCCAGCCTTCTGAACACTGAAGCTTTCTTT. Based on the CDR3 plus reference TRBV28 and TRBJ1-1, the full variable domain is DVKVTQSSRYLVKRTGEKVFLECVQDMDHENMFWYRQDPGLGLRLIYFSYDVKMKEKGDIPEGYSVSREKKERFSLILESASTNQTSMYLCASLLNTEAFFGQGTRLTVV.

The chain uses TRBV6-5 and TRBJ1-6; D remains unclear. The CDR3 has 15 residues. Deletions cut 2 bases from V and 4 bases from J, with 9 bases between. CDR1 is MNHEY, CDR2 SVGAGI, per germline. This chain's CDR3 is CASSYRNSYNSPLHF. CDR3 DNA: TGTGCCAGCAGTTACCGGAATAGTTATAATTCACCCCTCCACTTT.

The V gene is TRBV20-1, the J gene TRBJ1-1; D remains ambiguous. Trimming cost V 3 bases and J 4 bases, with 12 bases left between them. Germline loops: CDR1 DFQATT, CDR2 SNEGSKA (reference sequence). The CDR3 runs 13 residues. The chain's CDR3 is CSASPGRVTEAFF. The CDR3 DNA reads as TGCAGTGCTAGCCCGGGAAGGGTCACTGAAGCTTTCTTT.

There are a few counts of this clonotype. The CDR3 region has the DNA TGTGCCAGCAGTCTTTCCCGGGGACAGTTGAAGTACACCGGGGAGCTGTTTTTT. Translating gives CASSLSRGQLKYTGELFF. The chain couples TRBV6-2 or TRBV6-3 to TRBJ2-2, with 7 positions matching TRBD1. The germline gives CDR1 MNHEY, CDR2 SVGEGT. This CDR3 region has 18 residues. Trimming cost V 5 bases and J 3 bases; bases outside gene matches: 15.

This clonotype turned up a few times. J is TRBJ2-1 and V is TRBV30; TRBD2 agrees at 10 bases. CDR3 length: 16 amino acids. The trim removed 4 bases at V and 0 bases at J, leaving 6 bases unmatched. Germline loops: CDR1 GTSNPN, CDR2 SVGIG (reference sequence). The CDR3 is CAWNWASGSSYNEQFF. The CDR3 region has the DNA TGTGCCTGGAACTGGGCTAGCGGGAGCTCCTACAATGAGCAGTTCTTC.

The chain combines TRBV19 with TRBJ2-5, with 8 bases lining up with TRBD2. Losses at the gene ends were 6 bases for V and 1 base for J; bases not matched to a gene: 7. Germline CDR1 and CDR2: LNHDA and SQIVND (reference sequence). The CDR3 extends over 15 amino acids. CDR3 in amino acids: CASSSALAAQETQYF. CDR3 DNA sequence: TGTGCCAGTAGCTCCGCACTAGCGGCCCAAGAGACCCAGTACTTC.

The chain recombines TRBV3-1 with TRBJ1-1; no definite D call. V lost 8 bases and J 4 bases, leaving 20 bases between the germline ends. Germline V gives CDR1 LGHDT, CDR2 YNNKEL (reference sequence). The CDR3 consists of 15 residues. Here the CDR3 DNA reads TGTGCCAGCTCACCACTTCCGGACCGTTCCACTGAAGCTTTCTTT. Residues: CASSPLPDRSTEAFF. Drawing the rest from reference TRBV3-1 and TRBJ1-1, the complete variable domain is DTAVSQTPKYLVTQMGNDKSIKCEQNLGHDTMYWYKQDSKKFLKIMFSYNNKELIINETVPNRFSPKSPDKAHLNLHINSLELGDSAVYFCASSPLPDRSTEAFFGQGTRLTVV.